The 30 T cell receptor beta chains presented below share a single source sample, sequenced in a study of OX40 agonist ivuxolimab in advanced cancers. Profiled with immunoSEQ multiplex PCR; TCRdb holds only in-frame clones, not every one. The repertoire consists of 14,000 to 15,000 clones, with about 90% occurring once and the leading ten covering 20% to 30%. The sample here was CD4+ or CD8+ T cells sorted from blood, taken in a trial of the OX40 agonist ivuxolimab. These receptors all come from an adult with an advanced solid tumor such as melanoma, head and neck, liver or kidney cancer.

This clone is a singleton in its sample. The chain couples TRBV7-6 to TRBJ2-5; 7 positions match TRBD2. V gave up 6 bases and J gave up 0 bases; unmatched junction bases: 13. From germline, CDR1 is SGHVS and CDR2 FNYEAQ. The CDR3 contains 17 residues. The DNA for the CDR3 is TGTGCCAGCAGTAACCCTGCCCGGGACTACAACCAAGAGACCCAGTACTTC. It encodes CASSNPARDYNQETQYF.

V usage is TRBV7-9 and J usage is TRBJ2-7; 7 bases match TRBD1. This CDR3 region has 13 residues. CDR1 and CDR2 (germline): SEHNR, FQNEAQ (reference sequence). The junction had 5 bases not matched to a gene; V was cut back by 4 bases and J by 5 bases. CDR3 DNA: TGTGCCAGCAGCTCCGGACAGGTGGACGAGCAGTACTTC. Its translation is CASSSGQVDEQYF.

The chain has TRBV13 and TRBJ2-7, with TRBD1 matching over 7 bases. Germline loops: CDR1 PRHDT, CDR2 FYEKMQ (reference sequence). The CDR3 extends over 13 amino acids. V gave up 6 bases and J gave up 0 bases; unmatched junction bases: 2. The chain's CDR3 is CASRTGFSYEQYF. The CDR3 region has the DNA TGTGCCAGCAGGACAGGGTTCTCCTACGAGCAGTACTTC.

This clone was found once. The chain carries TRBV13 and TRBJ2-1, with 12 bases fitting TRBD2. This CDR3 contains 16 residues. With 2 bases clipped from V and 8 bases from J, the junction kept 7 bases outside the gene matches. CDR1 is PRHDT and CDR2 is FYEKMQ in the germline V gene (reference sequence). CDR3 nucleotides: TGTGCCAGCAGCTTAACCGGGACTAGCGGGTCCGATGAGCAGTTCTTC. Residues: CASSLTGTSGSDEQFF.

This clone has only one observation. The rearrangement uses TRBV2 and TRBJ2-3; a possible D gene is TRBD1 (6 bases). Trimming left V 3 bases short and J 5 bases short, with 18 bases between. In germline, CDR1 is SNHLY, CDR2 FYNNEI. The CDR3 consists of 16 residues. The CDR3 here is CASSDPRDTGGDTQYF. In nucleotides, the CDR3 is TGTGCCAGCAGTGACCCCCGGGACACCGGAGGAGATACGCAGTATTTT.

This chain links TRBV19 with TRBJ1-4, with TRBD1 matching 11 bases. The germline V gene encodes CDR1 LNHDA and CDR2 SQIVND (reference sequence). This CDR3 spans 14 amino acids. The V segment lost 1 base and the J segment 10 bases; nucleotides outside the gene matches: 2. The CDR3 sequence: CASSIGTGGGKLFF. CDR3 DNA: TGTGCCAGTAGTATAGGGACAGGGGGCGGAAAACTGTTTTTT.

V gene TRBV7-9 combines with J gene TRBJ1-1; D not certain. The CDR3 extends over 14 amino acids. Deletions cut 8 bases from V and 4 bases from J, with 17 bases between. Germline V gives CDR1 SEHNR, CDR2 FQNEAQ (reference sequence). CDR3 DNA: TGTGCCAGCTTACAGAACAGCCTAGTCACTGAAGCTTTCTTT. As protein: CASLQNSLVTEAFF. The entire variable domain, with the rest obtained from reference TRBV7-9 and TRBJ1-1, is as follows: DTGVSQNPRHKITKRGQNVTFRCDPISEHNRLYWYRQTLGQGPEFLTYFQNEAQLEKSRLLSDRFSAERPKGSFSTLEIQRTEQGDSAMYLCASLQNSLVTEAFFGQGTRLTVV.

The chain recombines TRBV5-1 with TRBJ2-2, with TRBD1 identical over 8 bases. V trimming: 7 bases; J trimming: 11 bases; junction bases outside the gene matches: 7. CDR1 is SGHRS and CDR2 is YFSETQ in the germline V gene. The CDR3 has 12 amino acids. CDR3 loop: CASGTGPGELFF. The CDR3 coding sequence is TGCGCCAGCGGGACAGGCCCGGGCGAGCTGTTTTTT.

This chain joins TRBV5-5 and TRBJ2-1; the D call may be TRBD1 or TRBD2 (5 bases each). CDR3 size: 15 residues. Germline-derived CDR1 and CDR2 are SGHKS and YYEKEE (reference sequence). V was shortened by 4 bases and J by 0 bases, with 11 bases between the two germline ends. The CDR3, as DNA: TGTGCCAGCAGCCCTGGGGGTCGCTCCTACAATGAGCAGTTCTTC. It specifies CASSPGGRSYNEQFF.

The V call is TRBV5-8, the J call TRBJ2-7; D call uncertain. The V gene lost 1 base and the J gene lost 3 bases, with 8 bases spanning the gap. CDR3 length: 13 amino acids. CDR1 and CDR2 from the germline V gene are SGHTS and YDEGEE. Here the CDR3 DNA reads TGTGCCAGCAGCTTGAGCCAGAGCTACGAGCAGTACTTC. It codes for CASSLSQSYEQYF.

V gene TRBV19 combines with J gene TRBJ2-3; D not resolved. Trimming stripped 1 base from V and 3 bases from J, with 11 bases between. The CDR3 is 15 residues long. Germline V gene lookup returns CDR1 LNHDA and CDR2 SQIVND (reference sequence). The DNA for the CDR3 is TGTGCCAGTAGTATAGCCCCCGCGTCGACAGATACGCAGTATTTT. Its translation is CASSIAPASTDTQYF.

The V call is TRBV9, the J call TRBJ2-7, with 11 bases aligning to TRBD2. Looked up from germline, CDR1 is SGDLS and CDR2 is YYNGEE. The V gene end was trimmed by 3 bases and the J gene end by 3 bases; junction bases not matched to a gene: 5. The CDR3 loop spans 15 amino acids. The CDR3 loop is CASSEGGLAVYEQYF. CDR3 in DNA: TGTGCCAGCAGCGAAGGGGGACTAGCGGTCTACGAGCAGTACTTC.

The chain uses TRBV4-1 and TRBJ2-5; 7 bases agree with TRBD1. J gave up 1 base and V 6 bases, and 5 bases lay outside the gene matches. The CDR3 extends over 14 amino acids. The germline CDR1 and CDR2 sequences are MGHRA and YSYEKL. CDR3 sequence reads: CASRERQGQETQYF. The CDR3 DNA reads TGCGCCAGCAGGGAGCGACAGGGCCAAGAGACCCAGTACTTC.

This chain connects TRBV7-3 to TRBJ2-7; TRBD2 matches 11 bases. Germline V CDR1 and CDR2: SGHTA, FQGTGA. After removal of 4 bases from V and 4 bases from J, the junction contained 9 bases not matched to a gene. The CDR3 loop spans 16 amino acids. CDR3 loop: CASSSSGLAGGYEQYF. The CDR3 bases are TGTGCCAGCAGCTCAAGCGGCCTAGCGGGAGGTTACGAGCAGTACTTC.

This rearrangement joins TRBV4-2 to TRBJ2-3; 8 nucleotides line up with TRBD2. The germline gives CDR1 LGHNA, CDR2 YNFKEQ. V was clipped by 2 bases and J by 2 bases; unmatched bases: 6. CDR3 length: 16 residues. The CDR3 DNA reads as TGTGCCAGCAGCCAATACGCTAGCGGGCCCACAGATACGCAGTATTTT. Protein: CASSQYASGPTDTQYF.

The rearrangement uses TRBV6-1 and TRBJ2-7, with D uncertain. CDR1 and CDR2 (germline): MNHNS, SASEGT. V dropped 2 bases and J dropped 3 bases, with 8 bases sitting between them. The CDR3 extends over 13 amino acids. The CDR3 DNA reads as TGTGCCAGCAGTGAAAGTGCGGTCTACGAGCAGTACTTC. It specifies CASSESAVYEQYF.

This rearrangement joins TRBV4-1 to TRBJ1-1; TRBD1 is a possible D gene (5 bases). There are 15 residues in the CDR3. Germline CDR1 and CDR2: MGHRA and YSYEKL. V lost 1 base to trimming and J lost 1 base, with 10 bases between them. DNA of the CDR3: TGCGCCAGCAGCCAAGTGGGGGGTGAGAACACTGAAGCTTTCTTT. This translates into CASSQVGGENTEAFF.

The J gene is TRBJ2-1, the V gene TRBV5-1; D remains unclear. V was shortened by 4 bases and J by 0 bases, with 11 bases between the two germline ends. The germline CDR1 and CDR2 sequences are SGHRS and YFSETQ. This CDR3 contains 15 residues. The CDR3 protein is CASSLHRVSYNEQFF. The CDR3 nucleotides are TGCGCCAGCAGCCTCCACCGGGTCTCCTACAATGAGCAGTTCTTC.

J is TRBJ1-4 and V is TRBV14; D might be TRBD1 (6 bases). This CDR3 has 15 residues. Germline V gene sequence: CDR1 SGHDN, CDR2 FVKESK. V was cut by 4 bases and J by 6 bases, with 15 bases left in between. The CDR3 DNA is TGTGCCAGCAGCCGGCGACAGGTGGGATATGAAAAACTGTTTTTT. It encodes CASSRRQVGYEKLFF. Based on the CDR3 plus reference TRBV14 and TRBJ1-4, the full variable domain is EAGVTQFPSHSVIEKGQTVTLRCDPISGHDNLYWYRRVMGKEIKFLLHFVKESKQDESGMPNNRFLAERTGGTYSTLKVQPAELEDSGVYFCASSRRQVGYEKLFFGSGTQLSVL.

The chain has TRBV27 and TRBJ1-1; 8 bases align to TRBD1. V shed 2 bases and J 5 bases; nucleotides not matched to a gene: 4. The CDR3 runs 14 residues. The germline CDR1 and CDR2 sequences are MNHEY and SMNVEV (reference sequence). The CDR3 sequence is CASSLARGPTEAFF. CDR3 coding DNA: TGTGCCAGCAGTTTAGCCAGGGGGCCTACTGAAGCTTTCTTT.

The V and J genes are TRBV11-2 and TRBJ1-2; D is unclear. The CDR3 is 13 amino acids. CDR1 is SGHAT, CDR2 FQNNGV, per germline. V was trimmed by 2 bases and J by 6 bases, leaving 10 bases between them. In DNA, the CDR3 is TGTGCCAGCAGCTTAACCCAGGTTCATGGCTACACCTTC. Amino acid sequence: CASSLTQVHGYTF.

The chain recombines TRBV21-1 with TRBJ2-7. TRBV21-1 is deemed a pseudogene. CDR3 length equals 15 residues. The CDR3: CASSKGDGSTYEQYF. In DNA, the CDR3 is TGTGCCAGCAGCAAAGGGGATGGCAGCACCTACGAGCAGTACTTC.

The CDR3 loop is CAISESKRELNTQYF. Written as DNA, the CDR3 is TGTGCCATCAGTGAGTCGAAGCGGGAGCTTAATACGCAGTATTTT. V and J are TRBV10-3 and TRBJ2-3, with TRBD2 matching over 8 bases. The V segment lost 0 bases and the J segment 7 bases; nucleotides outside the gene matches: 6. CDR3 length equals 15 residues. Germline V lookup: CDR1 ENHRY, CDR2 SYGVKD.

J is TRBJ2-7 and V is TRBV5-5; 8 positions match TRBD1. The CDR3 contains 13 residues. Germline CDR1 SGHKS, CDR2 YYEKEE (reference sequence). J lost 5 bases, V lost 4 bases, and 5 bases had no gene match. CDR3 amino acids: CASSTGQVHEQYF. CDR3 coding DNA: TGTGCCAGCAGCACGGGACAGGTCCACGAGCAGTACTTC.

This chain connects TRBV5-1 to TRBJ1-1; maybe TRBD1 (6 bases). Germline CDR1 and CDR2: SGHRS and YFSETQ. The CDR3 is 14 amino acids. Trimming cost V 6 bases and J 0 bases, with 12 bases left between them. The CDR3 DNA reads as TGCGCCAGCAATGACCCAGGGGTGAACACTGAAGCTTTCTTT. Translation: CASNDPGVNTEAFF.

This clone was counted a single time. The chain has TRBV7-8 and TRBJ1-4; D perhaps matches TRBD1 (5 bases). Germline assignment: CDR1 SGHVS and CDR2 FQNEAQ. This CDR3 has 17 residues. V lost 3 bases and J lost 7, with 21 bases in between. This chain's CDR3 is CASSFSPWQGGGEKLFF. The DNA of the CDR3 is TGTGCCAGCAGCTTTTCTCCCTGGCAGGGAGGTGGTGAAAAACTGTTTTTT. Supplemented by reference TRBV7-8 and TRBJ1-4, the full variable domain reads GAGVSQSPRYKVAKRGQDVALRCDPISGHVSLFWYQQALGQGPEFLTYFQNEAQLDKSGLPSDRFFAERPEGSVSTLKIQRTQQEDSAVYLCASSFSPWQGGGEKLFFGSGTQLSVL.

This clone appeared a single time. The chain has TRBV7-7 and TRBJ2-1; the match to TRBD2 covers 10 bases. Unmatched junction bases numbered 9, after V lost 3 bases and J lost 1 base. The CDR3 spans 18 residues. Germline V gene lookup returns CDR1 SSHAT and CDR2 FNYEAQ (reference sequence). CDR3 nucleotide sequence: TGTGCCAGCAGCTTTAGGCTAGCGGGAGTTGGTTCCTACAATGAGCAGTTCTTC. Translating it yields CASSFRLAGVGSYNEQFF.

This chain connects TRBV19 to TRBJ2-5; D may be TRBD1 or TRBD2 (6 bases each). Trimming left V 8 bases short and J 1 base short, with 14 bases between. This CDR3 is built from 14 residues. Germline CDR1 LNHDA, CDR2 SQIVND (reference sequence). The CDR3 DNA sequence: TGTGCCAGTCGGAGCGGAGGGGGCCAAGAGACCCAGTACTTC. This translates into CASRSGGGQETQYF. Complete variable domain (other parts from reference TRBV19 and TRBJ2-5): DGGITQSPKYLFRKEGQNVTLSCEQNLNHDAMYWYRQDPGQGLRLIYYSQIVNDFQKGDIAEGYSVSREKKESFPLTVTSAQKNPTAFYLCASRSGGGQETQYFGPGTRLLVL.

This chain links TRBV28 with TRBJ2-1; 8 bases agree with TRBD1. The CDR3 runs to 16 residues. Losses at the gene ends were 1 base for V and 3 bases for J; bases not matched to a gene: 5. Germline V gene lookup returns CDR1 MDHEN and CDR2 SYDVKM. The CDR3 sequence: CASSLFQDRDYNEQFF. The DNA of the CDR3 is TGTGCCAGCAGTTTATTCCAGGACAGGGACTACAATGAGCAGTTCTTC.

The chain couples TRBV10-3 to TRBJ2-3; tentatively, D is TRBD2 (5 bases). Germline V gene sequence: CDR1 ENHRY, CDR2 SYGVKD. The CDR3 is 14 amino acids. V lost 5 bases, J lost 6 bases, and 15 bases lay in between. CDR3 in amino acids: CAISITKEVDTQYF. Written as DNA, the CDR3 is TGTGCCATCAGTATCACAAAGGAGGTTGATACGCAGTATTTT.